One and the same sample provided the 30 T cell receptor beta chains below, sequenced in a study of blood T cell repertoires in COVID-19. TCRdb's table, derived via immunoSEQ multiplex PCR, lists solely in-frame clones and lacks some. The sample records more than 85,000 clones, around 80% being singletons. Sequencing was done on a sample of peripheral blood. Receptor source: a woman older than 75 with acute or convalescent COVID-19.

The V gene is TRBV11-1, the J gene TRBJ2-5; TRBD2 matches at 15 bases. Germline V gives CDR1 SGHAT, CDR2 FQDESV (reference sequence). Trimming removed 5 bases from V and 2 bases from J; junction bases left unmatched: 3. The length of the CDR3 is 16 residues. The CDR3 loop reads CASSAGTSGRQETQYF. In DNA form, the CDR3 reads TGTGCCAGCAGCGCCGGGACTAGCGGGAGGCAAGAGACCCAGTACTTC. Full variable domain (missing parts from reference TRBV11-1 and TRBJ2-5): EAEVAQSPRYKITEKSQAVAFWCDPISGHATLYWYRQILGQGPELLVQFQDESVVDDSQLPKDRFSAERLKGVDSTLKIQPAELGDSAMYLCASSAGTSGRQETQYFGPGTRLLVL.

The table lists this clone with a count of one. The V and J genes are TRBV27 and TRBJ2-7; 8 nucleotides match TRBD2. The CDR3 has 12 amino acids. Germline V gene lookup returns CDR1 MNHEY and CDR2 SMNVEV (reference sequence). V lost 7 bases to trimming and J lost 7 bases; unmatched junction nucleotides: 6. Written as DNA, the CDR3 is TGTGCCAGCACCTCTAGCGGGCCAGAGCAGTACTTC. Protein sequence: CASTSSGPEQYF.

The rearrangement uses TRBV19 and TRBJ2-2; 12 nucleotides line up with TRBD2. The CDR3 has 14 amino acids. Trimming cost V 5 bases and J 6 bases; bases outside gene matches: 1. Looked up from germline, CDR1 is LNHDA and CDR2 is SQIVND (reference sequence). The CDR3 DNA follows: TGTGCCAGTAGTCCTAGCGGGAGGGCCGGGGAGCTGTTTTTT. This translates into CASSPSGRAGELFF.

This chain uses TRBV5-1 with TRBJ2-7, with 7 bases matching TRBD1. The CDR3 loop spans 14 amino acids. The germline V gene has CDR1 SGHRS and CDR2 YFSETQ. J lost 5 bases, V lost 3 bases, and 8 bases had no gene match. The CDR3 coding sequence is TGCGCCAGCAGCTGGAGACAGGGATCCGACGAGCAGTACTTC. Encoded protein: CASSWRQGSDEQYF.

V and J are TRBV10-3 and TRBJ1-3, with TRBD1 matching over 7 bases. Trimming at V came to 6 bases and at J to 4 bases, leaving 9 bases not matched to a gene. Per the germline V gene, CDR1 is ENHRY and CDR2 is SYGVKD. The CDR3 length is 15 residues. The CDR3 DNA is TGTGCCATCAGGAGGGACAGTCTTTACGGAAACACCATATATTTT. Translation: CAIRRDSLYGNTIYF.

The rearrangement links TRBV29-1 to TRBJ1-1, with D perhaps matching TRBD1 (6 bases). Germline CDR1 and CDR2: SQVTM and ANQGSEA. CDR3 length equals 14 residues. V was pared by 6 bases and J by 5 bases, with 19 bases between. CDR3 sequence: CSVNTVAGVTEAFF. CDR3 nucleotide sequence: TGCAGCGTCAACACCGTTGCAGGGGTAACTGAAGCTTTCTTT.

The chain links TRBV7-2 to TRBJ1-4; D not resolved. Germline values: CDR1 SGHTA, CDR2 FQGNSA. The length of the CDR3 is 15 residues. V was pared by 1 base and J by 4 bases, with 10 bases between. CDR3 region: CASSLESGVNEKLFF. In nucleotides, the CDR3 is TGTGCCAGCAGCTTAGAATCCGGGGTTAATGAAAAACTGTTTTTT.

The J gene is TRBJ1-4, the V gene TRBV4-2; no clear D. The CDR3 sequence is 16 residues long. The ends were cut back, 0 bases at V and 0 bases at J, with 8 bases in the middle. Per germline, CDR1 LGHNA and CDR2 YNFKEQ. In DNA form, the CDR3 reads TGTGCCAGCAGCCAAGACGCGAGTGCAACTAATGAAAAACTGTTTTTT. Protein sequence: CASSQDASATNEKLFF.

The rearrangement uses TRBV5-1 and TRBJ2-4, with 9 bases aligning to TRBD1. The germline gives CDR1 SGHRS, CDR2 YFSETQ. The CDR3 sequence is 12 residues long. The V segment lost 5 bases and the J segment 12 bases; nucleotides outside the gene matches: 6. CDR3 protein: CASRGQGPTQYF. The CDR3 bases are TGCGCCAGCAGAGGACAGGGGCCAACTCAGTACTTC.

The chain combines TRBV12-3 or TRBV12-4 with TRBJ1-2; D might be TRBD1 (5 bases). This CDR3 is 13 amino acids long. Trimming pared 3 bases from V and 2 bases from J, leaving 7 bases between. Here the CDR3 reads CASSLGQNYGYTF. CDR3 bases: TGTGCCAGCAGTTTGGGGCAGAACTATGGCTACACCTTC.

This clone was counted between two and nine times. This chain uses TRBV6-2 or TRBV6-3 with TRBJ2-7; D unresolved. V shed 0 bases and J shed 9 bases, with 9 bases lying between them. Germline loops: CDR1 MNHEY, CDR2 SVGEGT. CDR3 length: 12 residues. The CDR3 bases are TGTGCCAGCAGTTACTCGAGTCTACCGCAGTACTTC. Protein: CASSYSSLPQYF.

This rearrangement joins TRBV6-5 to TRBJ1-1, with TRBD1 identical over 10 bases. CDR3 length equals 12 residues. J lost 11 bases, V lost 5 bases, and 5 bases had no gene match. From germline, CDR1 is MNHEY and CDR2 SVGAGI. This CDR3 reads CASSNDRGLAFF. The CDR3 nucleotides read TGTGCCAGCAGTAACGACAGGGGGCTCGCTTTCTTT.

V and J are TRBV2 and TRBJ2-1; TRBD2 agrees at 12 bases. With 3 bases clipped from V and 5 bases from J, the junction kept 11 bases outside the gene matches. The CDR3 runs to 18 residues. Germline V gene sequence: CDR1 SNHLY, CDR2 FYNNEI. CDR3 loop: CASSDPRLAGENHNEQFF. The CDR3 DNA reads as TGTGCCAGCAGTGATCCCCGACTAGCGGGAGAGAATCACAATGAGCAGTTCTTC.

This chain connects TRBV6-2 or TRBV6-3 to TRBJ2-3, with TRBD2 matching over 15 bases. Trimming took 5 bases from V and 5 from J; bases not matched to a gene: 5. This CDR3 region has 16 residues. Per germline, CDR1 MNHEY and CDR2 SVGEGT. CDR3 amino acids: CASSTAGLAGGDTQYF. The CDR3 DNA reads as TGTGCCAGCAGTACCGCGGGACTAGCGGGAGGAGATACGCAGTATTTT.

This chain's CDR3 is CASSLGWDRPLFF. The CDR3 coding sequence is TGTGCCAGCAGCTTAGGGTGGGACAGGCCCCTTTTCTTC. The chain joins TRBV11-3 to TRBJ2-1, with 8 bases identical to TRBD1. V shed 1 base and J 16 bases; nucleotides not matched to a gene: 9. The length of the CDR3 is 13 residues. CDR1 SGHNT and CDR2 YENEEA come from the germline V gene.

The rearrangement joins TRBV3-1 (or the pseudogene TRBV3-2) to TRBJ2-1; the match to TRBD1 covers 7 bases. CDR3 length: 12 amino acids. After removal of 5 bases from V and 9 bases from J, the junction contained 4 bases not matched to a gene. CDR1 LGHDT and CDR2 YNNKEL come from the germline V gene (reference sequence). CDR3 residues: CASSTTGIEQFF. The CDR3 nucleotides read TGTGCCAGCAGCACGACAGGGATTGAGCAGTTCTTC.

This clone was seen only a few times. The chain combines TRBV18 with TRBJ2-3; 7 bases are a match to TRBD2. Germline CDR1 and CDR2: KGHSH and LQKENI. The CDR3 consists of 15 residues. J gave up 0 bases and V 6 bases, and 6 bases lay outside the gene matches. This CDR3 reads CASSRSGISTDTQYF. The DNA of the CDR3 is TGTGCCAGCTCTCGAAGCGGGATCAGCACAGATACGCAGTATTTT.

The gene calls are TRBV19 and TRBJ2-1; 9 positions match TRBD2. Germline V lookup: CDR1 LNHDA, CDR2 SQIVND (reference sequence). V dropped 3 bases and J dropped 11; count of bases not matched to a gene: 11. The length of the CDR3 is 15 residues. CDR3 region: CASSIPGLARPKQFF. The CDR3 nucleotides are TGTGCCAGTAGTATCCCGGGACTAGCTCGACCTAAGCAGTTCTTC.

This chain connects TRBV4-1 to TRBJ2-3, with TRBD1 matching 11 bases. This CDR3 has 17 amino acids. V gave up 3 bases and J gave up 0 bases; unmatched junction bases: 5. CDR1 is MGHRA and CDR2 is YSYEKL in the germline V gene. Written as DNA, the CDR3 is TGCGCCAGCAGCCAGGGACAGGGGGTTCTTAGCACAGATACGCAGTATTTT. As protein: CASSQGQGVLSTDTQYF.

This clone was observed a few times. The CDR3 region is CASSLGQGAYTEAFF. Here the CDR3 DNA reads TGTGCCAGTAGTCTCGGACAGGGGGCCTACACTGAAGCTTTCTTT. The chain recombines TRBV19 with TRBJ1-1, with 11 bases identical to TRBD1. The CDR3 length is 15 residues. With 5 bases clipped from V and 3 bases from J, the junction kept 5 bases outside the gene matches. CDR1 and CDR2 (germline): LNHDA, SQIVND (reference sequence).

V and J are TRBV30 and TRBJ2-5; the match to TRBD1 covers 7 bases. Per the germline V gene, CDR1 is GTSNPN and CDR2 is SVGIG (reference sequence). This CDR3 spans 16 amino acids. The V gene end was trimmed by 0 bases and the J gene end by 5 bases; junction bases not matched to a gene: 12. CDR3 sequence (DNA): TGTGCCTGGAGTGTACGCTGGAGAGGGGGCGTTGAGACCCAGTACTTC. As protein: CAWSVRWRGGVETQYF.

The CDR3, as DNA: TGTGCCAGCAGCTTAGGGCTGACAGTGTACGAGCAGTACTTC. Amino acids: CASSLGLTVYEQYF. V gene TRBV5-5 combines with J gene TRBJ2-7; the D gene is possibly TRBD1 (5 bases). The CDR3 is 14 amino acids. The ends were cut back, 2 bases at V and 4 bases at J, with 13 bases in the middle. The germline V gene has CDR1 SGHKS and CDR2 YYEKEE (reference sequence).

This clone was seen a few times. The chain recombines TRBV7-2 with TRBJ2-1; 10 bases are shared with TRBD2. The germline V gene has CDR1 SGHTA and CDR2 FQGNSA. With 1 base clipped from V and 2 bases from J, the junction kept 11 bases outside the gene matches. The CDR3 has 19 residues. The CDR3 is CASSLEHPSGRGAYNEQFF. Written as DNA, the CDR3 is TGTGCCAGCAGCTTAGAGCATCCTAGCGGGAGAGGGGCCTACAATGAGCAGTTCTTC.

In nucleotides, the CDR3 is TGCAGCGCGACTAGCGGGGAGACCCAGTACTTC. Translating gives CSATSGETQYF. This chain links TRBV20-1 with TRBJ2-5; 10 nucleotides agree with TRBD2. The CDR3 runs 11 residues. Germline V gives CDR1 DFQATT, CDR2 SNEGSKA (reference sequence).

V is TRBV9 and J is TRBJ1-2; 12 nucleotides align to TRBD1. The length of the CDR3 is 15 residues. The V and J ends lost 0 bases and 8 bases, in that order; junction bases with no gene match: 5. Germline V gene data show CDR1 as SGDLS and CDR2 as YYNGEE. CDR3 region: CASSVGGQGAGGYTF. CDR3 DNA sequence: TGTGCCAGCAGCGTAGGGGGACAGGGGGCGGGAGGCTACACCTTC.

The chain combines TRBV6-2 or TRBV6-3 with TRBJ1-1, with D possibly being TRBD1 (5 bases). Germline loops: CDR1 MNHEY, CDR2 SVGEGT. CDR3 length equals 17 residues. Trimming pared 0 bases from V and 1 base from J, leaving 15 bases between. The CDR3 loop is CASSYSRSSQGNTEAFF. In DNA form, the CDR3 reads TGTGCCAGCAGTTACTCGCGTAGCTCTCAGGGGAACACTGAAGCTTTCTTT.

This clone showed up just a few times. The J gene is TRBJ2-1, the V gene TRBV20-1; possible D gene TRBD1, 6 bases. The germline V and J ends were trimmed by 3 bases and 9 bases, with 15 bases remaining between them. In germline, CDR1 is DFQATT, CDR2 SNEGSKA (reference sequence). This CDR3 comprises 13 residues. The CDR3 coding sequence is TGCAGTGCTAGTATTAGGCGAGGGGGTGAGCAGTTCTTC. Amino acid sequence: CSASIRRGGEQFF.

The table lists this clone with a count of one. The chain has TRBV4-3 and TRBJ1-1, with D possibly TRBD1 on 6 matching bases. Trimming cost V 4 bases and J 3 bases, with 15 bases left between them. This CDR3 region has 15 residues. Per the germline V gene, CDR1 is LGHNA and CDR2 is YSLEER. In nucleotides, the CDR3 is TGCGCCAGCAGCCGGGAGTGGACAGTTGACACTGAAGCTTTCTTT. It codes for CASSREWTVDTEAFF.

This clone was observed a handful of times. The CDR3 region is CASSPTGATKLFF. CDR3 DNA: TGTGCCAGCAGTCCGACAGGGGCGACAAAACTGTTTTTT. The chain joins TRBV27 to TRBJ1-4; TRBD1 matches at 8 bases. Germline loops: CDR1 MNHEY, CDR2 SMNVEV (reference sequence). This CDR3 is built from 13 residues. V lost 5 bases to trimming and J lost 10 bases; unmatched junction nucleotides: 6. Full variable domain (remainder filled in from reference TRBV27 and TRBJ1-4): EAQVTQNPRYLITVTGKKLTVTCSQNMNHEYMSWYRQDPGLGLRQIYYSMNVEVTDKGDVPEGYKVSRKEKRNFPLILESPSPNQTSLYFCASSPTGATKLFFGSGTQLSVL.

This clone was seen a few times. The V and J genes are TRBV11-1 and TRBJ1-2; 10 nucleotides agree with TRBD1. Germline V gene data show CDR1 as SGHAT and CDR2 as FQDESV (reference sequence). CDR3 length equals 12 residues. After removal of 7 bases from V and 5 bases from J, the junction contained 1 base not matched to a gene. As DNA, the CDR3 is TGTGCCAGCAAGGGACAGGGGTATGGCTACACCTTC. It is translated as CASKGQGYGYTF.